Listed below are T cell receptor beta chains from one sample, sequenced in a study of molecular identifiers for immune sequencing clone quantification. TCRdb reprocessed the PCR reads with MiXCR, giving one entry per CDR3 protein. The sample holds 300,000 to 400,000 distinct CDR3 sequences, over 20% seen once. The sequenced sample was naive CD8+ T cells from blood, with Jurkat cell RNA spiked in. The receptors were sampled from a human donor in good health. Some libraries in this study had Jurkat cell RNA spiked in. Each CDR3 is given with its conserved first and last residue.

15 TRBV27 CASSPGPVEKETQYF
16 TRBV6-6 CASSYGDTFIYNEQFF
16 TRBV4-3 CASSPMGPDSYNEQFF
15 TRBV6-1 CASSSTDYSSQPQHF
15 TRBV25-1 CASSTRQALNTAAFF
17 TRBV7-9 CASSLFMGRASAYEQYF
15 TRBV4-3 CASSLTSDSSYEQYF
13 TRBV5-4 CASSPGSMIEAFF
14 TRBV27 CASSIRGPAATQYF
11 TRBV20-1 CSAVDNYGYTF
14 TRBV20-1 CSARGGQGYYEQCF
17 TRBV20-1 CSARTLRLAGGKETQYF
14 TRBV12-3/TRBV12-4 CASRAWGEGEKLFF
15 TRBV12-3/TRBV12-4 CASSFGVGGTGELFF
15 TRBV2 CASSVTSSVSDTQYF
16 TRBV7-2 CASTHQLAPSTDTQYF
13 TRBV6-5 CASSYTGTDTQYF
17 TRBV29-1 CSVEVFWDRVPCTEAFF
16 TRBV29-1 CSVEVSGSVPSYEQYF
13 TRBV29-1 CSVEGGSTDTQYF
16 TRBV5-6 CASSYGTGGGAGEQYF
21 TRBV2 CASRASVEGLAGPRIYNEQFF
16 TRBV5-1 CASSFGRGDRTDTQYF
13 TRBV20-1 CSASSQEHYEQYF